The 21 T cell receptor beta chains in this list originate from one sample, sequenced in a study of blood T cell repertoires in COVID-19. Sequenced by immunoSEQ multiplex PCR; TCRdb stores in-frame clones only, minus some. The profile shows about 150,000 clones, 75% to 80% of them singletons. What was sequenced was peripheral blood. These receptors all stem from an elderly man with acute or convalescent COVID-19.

CDR3 in DNA: TGTGCCAGCAGCGACCCACGGGGGACAGATACGCAGTATTTT. Amino acid sequence: CASSDPRGTDTQYF. The chain is built from TRBV5-4 and TRBJ2-3, with D possibly TRBD2 on 6 matching bases. V lost 4 bases to trimming and J lost 3 bases, with 12 bases between them. Germline values: CDR1 SGHNT, CDR2 YYREEE (reference sequence). The CDR3 is 14 amino acids.

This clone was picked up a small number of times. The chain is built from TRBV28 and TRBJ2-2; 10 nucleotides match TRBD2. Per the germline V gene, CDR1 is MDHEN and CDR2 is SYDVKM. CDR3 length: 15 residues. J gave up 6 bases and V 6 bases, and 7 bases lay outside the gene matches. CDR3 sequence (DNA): TGTGCCAGCAGCCCGGGACTAGCGAGATCCGGGGAGCTGTTTTTT. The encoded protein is CASSPGLARSGELFF.

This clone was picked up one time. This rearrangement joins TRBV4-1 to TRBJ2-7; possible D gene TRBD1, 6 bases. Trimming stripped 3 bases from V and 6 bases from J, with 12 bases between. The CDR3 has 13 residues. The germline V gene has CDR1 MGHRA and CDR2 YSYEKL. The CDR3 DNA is TGCGCCAGCAGCCACTCAACAGGGATCGAGCAGTACGTC. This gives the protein CASSHSTGIEQYV.

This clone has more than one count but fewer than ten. CDR3 nucleotide sequence: TGTGCCAGCAGCTTTCAGGGGGACCCCATTCAGTACTTC. Its protein is CASSFQGDPIQYF. This chain connects TRBV11-2 to TRBJ2-4, with 7 bases identical to TRBD1. Germline V gene data show CDR1 as SGHAT and CDR2 as FQNNGV. The junction had 5 bases not matched to a gene; V was cut back by 3 bases and J by 9 bases. The CDR3 sequence is 13 residues long. Full variable domain (rest looked up from reference TRBV11-2 and TRBJ2-4): EAGVAQSPRYKIIEKRQSVAFWCNPISGHATLYWYQQILGQGPKLLIQFQNNGVVDDSQLPKDRFSAERLKGVDSTLKIQPAKLEDSAVYLCASSFQGDPIQYFGAGTRLSVL.

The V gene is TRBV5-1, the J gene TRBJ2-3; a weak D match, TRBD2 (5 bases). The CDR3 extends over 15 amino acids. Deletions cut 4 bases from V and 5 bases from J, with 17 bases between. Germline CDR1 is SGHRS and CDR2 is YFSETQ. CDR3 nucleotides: TGCGCCAGCAGCCCACAGATCGGGGAAGGAGATACGCAGTATTTT. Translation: CASSPQIGEGDTQYF. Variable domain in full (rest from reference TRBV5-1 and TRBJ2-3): KAGVTQTPRYLIKTRGQQVTLSCSPISGHRSVSWYQQTPGQGLQFLFEYFSETQRNKGNFPGRFSGRQFSNSRSEMNVSTLELGDSALYLCASSPQIGEGDTQYFGPGTRLTVL.

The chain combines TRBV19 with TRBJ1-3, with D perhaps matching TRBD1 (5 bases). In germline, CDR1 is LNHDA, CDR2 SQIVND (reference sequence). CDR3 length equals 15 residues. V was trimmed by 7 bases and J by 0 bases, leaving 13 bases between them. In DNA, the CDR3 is TGTGCCAGTACCCCCGGGGGGGGCTCTGGAAACACCATATATTTT. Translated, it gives CASTPGGGSGNTIYF.

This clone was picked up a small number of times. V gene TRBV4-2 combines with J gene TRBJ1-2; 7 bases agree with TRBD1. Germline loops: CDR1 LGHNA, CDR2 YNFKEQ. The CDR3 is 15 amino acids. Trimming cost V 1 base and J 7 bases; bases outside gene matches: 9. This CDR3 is CASSQVVEGAFGYTF. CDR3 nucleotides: TGTGCCAGCAGCCAAGTAGTTGAGGGGGCGTTTGGCTACACCTTC.

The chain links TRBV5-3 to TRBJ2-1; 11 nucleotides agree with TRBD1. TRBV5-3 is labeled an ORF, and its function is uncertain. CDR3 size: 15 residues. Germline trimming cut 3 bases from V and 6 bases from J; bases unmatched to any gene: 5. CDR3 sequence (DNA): TGTGCCAGAAGCTACGGACAGGGGGCCGGCAATGAGCAGTTCTTC. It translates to CARSYGQGAGNEQFF.

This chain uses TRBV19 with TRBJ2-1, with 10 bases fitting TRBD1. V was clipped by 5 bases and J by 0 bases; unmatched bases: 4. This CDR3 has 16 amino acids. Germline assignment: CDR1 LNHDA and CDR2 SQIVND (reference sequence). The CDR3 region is CASSLRQGASYNEQFF. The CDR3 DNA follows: TGTGCCAGTAGTCTCCGACAGGGGGCCTCCTACAATGAGCAGTTCTTC. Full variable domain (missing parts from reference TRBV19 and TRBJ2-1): DGGITQSPKYLFRKEGQNVTLSCEQNLNHDAMYWYRQDPGQGLRLIYYSQIVNDFQKGDIAEGYSVSREKKESFPLTVTSAQKNPTAFYLCASSLRQGASYNEQFFGPGTRLTVL.

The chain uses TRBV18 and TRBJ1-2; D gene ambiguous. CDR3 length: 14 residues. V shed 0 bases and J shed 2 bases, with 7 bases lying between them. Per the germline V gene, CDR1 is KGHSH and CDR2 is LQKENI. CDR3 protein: CASSPPGGNYGYTF. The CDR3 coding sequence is TGTGCCAGCTCACCACCGGGAGGGAACTATGGCTACACCTTC.

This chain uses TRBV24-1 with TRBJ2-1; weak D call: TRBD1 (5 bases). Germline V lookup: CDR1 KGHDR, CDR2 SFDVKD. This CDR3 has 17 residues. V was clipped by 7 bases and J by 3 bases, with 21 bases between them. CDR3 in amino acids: CATSLTATTPGYNEQFF. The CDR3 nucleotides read TGTGCCACCAGCCTGACAGCTACCACTCCGGGCTACAATGAGCAGTTCTTC.

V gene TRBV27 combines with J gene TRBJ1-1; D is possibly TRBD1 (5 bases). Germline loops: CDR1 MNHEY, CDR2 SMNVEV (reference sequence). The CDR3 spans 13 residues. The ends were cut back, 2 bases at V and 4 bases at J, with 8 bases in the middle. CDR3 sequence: CASSLTGGTEAFF. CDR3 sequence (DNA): TGTGCCAGCAGTTTAACCGGGGGCACTGAAGCTTTCTTT.

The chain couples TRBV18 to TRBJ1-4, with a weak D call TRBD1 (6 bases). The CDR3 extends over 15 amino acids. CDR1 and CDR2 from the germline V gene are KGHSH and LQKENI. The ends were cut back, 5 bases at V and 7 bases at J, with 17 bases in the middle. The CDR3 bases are TGTGCCAGCTCAACCTCAGGGGCCTCGGGTGAAAAACTGTTTTTT. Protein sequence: CASSTSGASGEKLFF. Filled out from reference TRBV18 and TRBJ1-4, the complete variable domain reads NAGVMQNPRHLVRRRGQEARLRCSPMKGHSHVYWYRQLPEEGLKFMVYLQKENIIDESGMPKERFSAEFPKEGPSILRIQQVVRGDSAAYFCASSTSGASGEKLFFGSGTQLSVL.

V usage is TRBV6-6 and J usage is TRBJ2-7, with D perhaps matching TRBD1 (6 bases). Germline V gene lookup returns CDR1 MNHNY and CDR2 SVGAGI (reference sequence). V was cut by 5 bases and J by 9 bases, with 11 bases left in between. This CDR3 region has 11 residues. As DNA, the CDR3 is TGTGCCAGCAGTGAGACAGGAGGGCAGTACTTC. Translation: CASSETGGQYF.

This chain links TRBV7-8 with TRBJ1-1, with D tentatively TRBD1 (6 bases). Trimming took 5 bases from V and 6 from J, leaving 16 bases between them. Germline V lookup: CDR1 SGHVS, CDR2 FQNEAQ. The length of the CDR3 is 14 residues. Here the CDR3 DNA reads TGTGCCAGCAGCCGAGAGGGGGGGCTCGCTGAAGCTTTCTTT. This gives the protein CASSREGGLAEAFF.

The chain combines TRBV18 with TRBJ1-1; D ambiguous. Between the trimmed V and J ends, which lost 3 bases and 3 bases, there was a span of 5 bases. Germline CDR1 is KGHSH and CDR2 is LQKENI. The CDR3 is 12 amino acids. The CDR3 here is CASSPQDTEAFF. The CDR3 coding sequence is TGTGCCAGCTCACCTCAGGACACTGAAGCTTTCTTT. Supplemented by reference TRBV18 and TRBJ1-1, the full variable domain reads NAGVMQNPRHLVRRRGQEARLRCSPMKGHSHVYWYRQLPEEGLKFMVYLQKENIIDESGMPKERFSAEFPKEGPSILRIQQVVRGDSAAYFCASSPQDTEAFFGQGTRLTVV.

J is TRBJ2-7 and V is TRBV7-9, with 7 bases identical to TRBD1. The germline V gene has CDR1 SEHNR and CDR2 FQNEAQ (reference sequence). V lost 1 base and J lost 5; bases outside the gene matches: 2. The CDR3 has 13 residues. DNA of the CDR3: TGTGCCAGCAGCTTAGTGACAGGGAACGAGCAGTACTTC. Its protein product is CASSLVTGNEQYF.

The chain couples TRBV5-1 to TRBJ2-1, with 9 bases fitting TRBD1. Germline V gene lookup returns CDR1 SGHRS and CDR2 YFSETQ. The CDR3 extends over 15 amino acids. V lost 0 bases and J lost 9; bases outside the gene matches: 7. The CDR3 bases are TGCGCCAGCAGCTTGGATCCCGGGACAGGGCTTGAGCAGTTCTTC. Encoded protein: CASSLDPGTGLEQFF.

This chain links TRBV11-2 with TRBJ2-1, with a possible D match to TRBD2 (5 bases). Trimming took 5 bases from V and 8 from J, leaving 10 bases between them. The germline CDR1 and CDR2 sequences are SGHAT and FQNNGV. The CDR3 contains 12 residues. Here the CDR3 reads CASSRRGDEQFF. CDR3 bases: TGTGCCAGCAGCCGTCGGGGTGATGAGCAGTTCTTC.

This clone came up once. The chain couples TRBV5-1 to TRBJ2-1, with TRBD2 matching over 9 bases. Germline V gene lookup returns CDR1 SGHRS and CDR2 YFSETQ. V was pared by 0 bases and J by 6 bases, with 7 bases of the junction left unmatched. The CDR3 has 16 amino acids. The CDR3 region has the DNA TGCGCCAGCAGCTTGGGGAGTAGCGGGGGTTCCAATGAGCAGTTCTTC. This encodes CASSLGSSGGSNEQFF.

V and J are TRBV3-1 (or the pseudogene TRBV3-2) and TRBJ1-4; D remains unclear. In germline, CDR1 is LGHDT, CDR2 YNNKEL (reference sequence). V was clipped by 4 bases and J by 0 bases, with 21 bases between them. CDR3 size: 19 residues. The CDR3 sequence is CASSPTYLRSHATNEKLFF. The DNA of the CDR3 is TGTGCCAGCAGCCCAACTTATCTCAGGTCCCATGCAACTAATGAAAAACTGTTTTTT.